A single sample is the source of the 17 T cell receptor beta chains below, sequenced in a study of blood T cell repertoires in COVID-19. Using immunoSEQ multiplex PCR, the repertoire was profiled, and TCRdb retains in-frame clones only, with some absent. The sample holds about 180,000 clones, roughly 85% seen once. Sequences were obtained from PBMCs or T cells enriched from blood (not recorded which). Receptors originate from a young woman who had recovered from COVID-19.

This rearrangement joins TRBV7-6 to TRBJ2-3, with D tentatively TRBD1 (8 bases). Trimming removed 5 bases from V and 6 bases from J, with 15 bases in between. The CDR3 loop spans 14 amino acids. Germline V gene lookup returns CDR1 SGHVS and CDR2 FNYEAQ. The CDR3 sequence: CASSVGGTGDTQYF. As DNA, the CDR3 is TGTGCCAGCAGCGTCGGGGGGACAGGTGATACGCAGTATTTT.

The CDR3 loop reads CAIQGARNTEAFF. CDR3 nucleotide sequence: TGTGCCATCCAGGGGGCCAGAAACACTGAAGCTTTCTTT. The chain has TRBV10-3 and TRBJ1-1; 8 bases fit TRBD1. Per the germline V gene, CDR1 is ENHRY and CDR2 is SYGVKD. Unmatched junction bases numbered 4, after V lost 8 bases and J lost 2 bases. The CDR3 contains 13 residues.

V is TRBV27 and J is TRBJ2-3, with 9 nucleotides matching TRBD2. Germline CDR1 reads MNHEY; CDR2 reads SMNVEV (reference sequence). The CDR3 spans 15 residues. The junction had 12 bases not matched to a gene; V was cut back by 10 bases and J by 4 bases. The CDR3 DNA reads as TGTGCCACCGGCGTCGGCGGGAGGGGGTCAGATACGCAGTATTTT. This sequence encodes CATGVGGRGSDTQYF.

The chain carries TRBV27 and TRBJ2-7; D is perhaps TRBD2 (6 bases). The V gene's germline CDR1 is MNHEY and CDR2 SMNVEV (reference sequence). The CDR3 has 13 amino acids. V lost 5 bases and J lost 5, with 13 bases in between. The DNA for the CDR3 is TGTGCCAGCAGTCCCCGGGCTAGCGACGAGCAGTACTTC. It translates to CASSPRASDEQYF.

This chain connects TRBV5-6 to TRBJ2-3; 8 nucleotides agree with TRBD1. V lost 0 bases to trimming and J lost 12 bases; unmatched junction nucleotides: 3. The CDR3 is made up of 12 amino acids. In germline, CDR1 is SGHDT, CDR2 YYEEEE. The CDR3 here is CASSLVTGDQYF. CDR3 bases: TGTGCCAGCAGCTTGGTGACAGGGGACCAGTATTTT. Looking up the rest from reference TRBV5-6 and TRBJ2-3 gives the full variable domain: DAGVTQSPTHLIKTRGQQVTLRCSPKSGHDTVSWYQQALGQGPQFIFQYYEEEERQRGNFPDRFSGHQFPNYSSELNVNALLLGDSALYLCASSLVTGDQYFGPGTRLTVL.

J is TRBJ2-7 and V is TRBV28; the match to TRBD1 covers 11 bases. V lost 0 bases, J lost 1 base, and 5 bases stayed unmatched. CDR3 length equals 17 residues. CDR1 and CDR2 from the germline V gene are MDHEN and SYDVKM. Here the CDR3 reads CASSLWGTGGRSYEQYF. The CDR3 DNA reads as TGTGCCAGCAGTTTATGGGGGACAGGGGGGCGTTCCTACGAGCAGTACTTC.

The chain links TRBV28 to TRBJ1-1, with 7 bases aligning to TRBD1. The CDR3 loop spans 15 amino acids. The germline V gene has CDR1 MDHEN and CDR2 SYDVKM. Trimming removed 5 bases from V and 5 bases from J; junction bases left unmatched: 11. CDR3 DNA sequence: TGTGCCAGCAGTCCGCCCGGGGACAGAGGGACTGAAGCTTTCTTT. As protein: CASSPPGDRGTEAFF.

This clone appeared once. The chain uses TRBV9 and TRBJ1-1; D is unclear. Germline V gene sequence: CDR1 SGDLS, CDR2 YYNGEE. This CDR3 region has 13 residues. V was clipped by 3 bases and J by 0 bases, with 6 bases between them. This chain's CDR3 is CASSASVNTEAFF. The CDR3 DNA sequence: TGTGCCAGCAGCGCGTCGGTGAACACTGAAGCTTTCTTT. The whole variable domain, filled in from reference TRBV9 and TRBJ1-1, reads DSGVTQTPKHLITATGQRVTLRCSPRSGDLSVYWYQQSLDQGLQFLIQYYNGEERAKGNILERFSAQQFPDLHSELNLSSLELGDSALYFCASSASVNTEAFFGQGTRLTVV.

This clone appeared many times. The chain recombines TRBV10-1 with TRBJ2-7; 9 positions agree with TRBD1. V shed 2 bases and J 4 bases; nucleotides not matched to a gene: 6. The CDR3 sequence is 15 residues long. Per the germline V gene, CDR1 is WNHNN and CDR2 is SYGVQD (reference sequence). The CDR3 sequence: CASSEDGTGIYEQYF. CDR3 sequence (DNA): TGCGCCAGCAGTGAGGACGGGACAGGGATTTACGAGCAGTACTTC.

The chain is built from TRBV19 and TRBJ1-5, with 7 bases that match TRBD1. Trimming at V came to 7 bases and at J to 1 base, leaving 7 bases not matched to a gene. Germline V gene data show CDR1 as LNHDA and CDR2 as SQIVND (reference sequence). The CDR3 is 15 residues long. The CDR3 coding sequence is TGTGCCAGTAAGCGCGAGGGGGCGAGCAATCAGCCCCAGCATTTT. Protein sequence: CASKREGASNQPQHF.

A single count supports this clone. The CDR3 DNA is TGTGCCAGCAGTTCTAGCGGCACAGATACGCAGTATTTT. Protein product: CASSSSGTDTQYF. This sequence joins TRBV12-3 or TRBV12-4 and TRBJ2-3; the D gene is possibly TRBD2 (6 bases). Deletions cut 4 bases from V and 1 base from J, with 6 bases between. CDR3 length equals 13 residues.

The J gene is TRBJ1-1, the V gene TRBV19; D may be TRBD1 (5 bases). Trimming removed 3 bases at V and 0 bases at J, with 17 bases between. Germline V lookup: CDR1 LNHDA, CDR2 SQIVND (reference sequence). This CDR3 spans 17 amino acids. The CDR3 spells CASSMVTVASLNTEAFF. The CDR3 coding sequence is TGTGCCAGTAGTATGGTGACAGTGGCTTCCTTGAACACTGAAGCTTTCTTT.

V and J are TRBV11-2 and TRBJ1-4; maybe TRBD1 (5 bases). The V end lost 1 base, the J end lost 7 bases, and 13 bases lay between the germline ends. The V gene's germline CDR1 is SGHAT and CDR2 FQNNGV. This CDR3 region has 15 residues. The CDR3 protein is CASSLARAGTEKLFF. CDR3 bases: TGTGCCAGCAGCTTAGCCCGTGCGGGGACTGAAAAACTGTTTTTT. The complete variable domain, with remaining parts taken from reference TRBV11-2 and TRBJ1-4, reads EAGVAQSPRYKIIEKRQSVAFWCNPISGHATLYWYQQILGQGPKLLIQFQNNGVVDDSQLPKDRFSAERLKGVDSTLKIQPAKLEDSAVYLCASSLARAGTEKLFFGSGTQLSVL.

The V gene is TRBV27, the J gene TRBJ1-2; TRBD1 matches 7 bases. Germline V lookup: CDR1 MNHEY, CDR2 SMNVEV (reference sequence). Trimming took 4 bases from V and 2 from J; bases not matched to a gene: 1. CDR3 size: 13 residues. CDR3 nucleotide sequence: TGTGCCAGCAGTTCGGACAGGAACTATGGCTACACCTTC. The encoded protein is CASSSDRNYGYTF.

The rearrangement links TRBV14 to TRBJ1-6; D is undetermined. The V end was cut by 3 bases, the J end by 1 base, with 19 bases between. CDR1 is SGHDN and CDR2 is FVKESK in the germline V gene. CDR3 length: 19 amino acids. The CDR3 DNA reads as TGTGCCAGCAGCCAGGAGGGAGTAATGGATGGATCCTATAATTCACCCCTCCACTTT. Residues: CASSQEGVMDGSYNSPLHF.

The rearrangement uses TRBV5-6 and TRBJ1-2, with D maybe TRBD1 (5 bases). The CDR3 contains 13 residues. V was shortened by 1 base and J by 7 bases, with 11 bases between the two germline ends. Germline V gives CDR1 SGHDT, CDR2 YYEEEE. The CDR3 coding sequence is TGTGCCAGCAGCTTGCAGGGTTTTTCTGGCTACACCTTC. Translation: CASSLQGFSGYTF. The full variable domain, rest sourced from reference TRBV5-6 and TRBJ1-2, is DAGVTQSPTHLIKTRGQQVTLRCSPKSGHDTVSWYQQALGQGPQFIFQYYEEEERQRGNFPDRFSGHQFPNYSSELNVNALLLGDSALYLCASSLQGFSGYTFGSGTRLTVV.

This rearrangement joins TRBV2 to TRBJ1-2; D perhaps matches TRBD1 (6 bases). The CDR3 spans 16 residues. The germline gives CDR1 SNHLY, CDR2 FYNNEI. Trimming took 0 bases from V and 4 from J, leaving 15 bases between them. DNA of the CDR3: TGTGCCAGCAGTGAAGCAGGGGCAGGGGAAGCCTATGGCTACACCTTC. Translating gives CASSEAGAGEAYGYTF.